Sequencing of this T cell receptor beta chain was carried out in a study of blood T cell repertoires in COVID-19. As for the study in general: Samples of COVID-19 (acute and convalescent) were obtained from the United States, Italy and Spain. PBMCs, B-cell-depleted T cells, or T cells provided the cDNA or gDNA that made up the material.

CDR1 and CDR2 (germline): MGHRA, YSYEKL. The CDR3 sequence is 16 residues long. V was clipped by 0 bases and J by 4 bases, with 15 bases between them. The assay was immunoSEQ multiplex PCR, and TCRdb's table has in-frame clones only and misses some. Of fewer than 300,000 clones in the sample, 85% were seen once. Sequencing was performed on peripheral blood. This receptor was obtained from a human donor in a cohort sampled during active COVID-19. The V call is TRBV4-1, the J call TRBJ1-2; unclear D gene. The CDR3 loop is CASSQEGRDLFYGYTF. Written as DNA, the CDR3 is TGCGCCAGCAGCCAAGAAGGTCGGGATCTCTTCTATGGCTACACCTTC.